The following is a TCR beta chain sequence with its context. Amplifying from RNA transcripts, the study obtained TCR beta CDR3 regions. HTBI-primed first-round RT-PCR preceded second-round multiplex PCR. A single record per CDR3 protein comes from TCRdb applying MiXCR to the multiplex PCR reads. The sample has 240,000 or so distinct CDR3 sequences; less than 55% are singletons. This CDR3 has 15 residues. V shed 0 bases and J shed 4 bases, with 13 bases lying between them. Germline-derived CDR1 and CDR2 are SGDLS and YYNGEE. The record originates from a study of Graves' ophthalmopathy and Graves' hyperthyroidism. Turning to the study itself: Prior to any treatment, peripheral blood was collected at the time of initial diagnosis.

V and J are TRBV9 and TRBJ2-5; maybe TRBD1 (5 bases). This TCR was recovered from an adult man with Graves' ophthalmopathy. Sample: peripheral blood. The DNA of the CDR3 is TGTGCCAGCAGCGTAGCCCCAGGGAAGGCAGAGACCCAGTACTTC. Protein: CASSVAPGKAETQYF.